This entry lists 30 T cell receptor beta chains sequenced from one sample in a study of post-analysis software for immune sequencing data. Study findings and constraints: Patients showed TRBV5-6, TRBV5-1 and TRBV20-1 among 4 or 5 TRBV segments more frequent than in controls.

Unique molecular identifiers had been added to the TCR beta cDNA libraries. TCRdb reprocessed the PCR reads via MiXCR and lists one record per CDR3 protein. The table includes 400,000 to 500,000 distinct CDR3 sequences, more than 30% detected once. The antigens these receptors bind are not known. The source material was blood. Receptor source: a girl under 10 years old with multiple sclerosis.

The rearrangement uses TRBV11-2 and TRBJ2-7, with no clear D. The V and J ends lost 5 bases and 4 bases respectively, with 18 bases between them. CDR1 is SGHAT, CDR2 FQNNGV, per germline. This CDR3 region has 15 residues. The CDR3 loop is CASSPRRVPKYEQYF. For the CDR3, the DNA is TGTGCCAGCAGCCCTCGACGGGTCCCGAAATACGAGCAGTACTTC.

This clonotype occurred a few times. V usage is TRBV27 and J usage is TRBJ2-5, with no clear D. CDR1 is MNHEY, CDR2 SMNVEV, per germline (reference sequence). CDR3 length: 15 residues. V lost 6 bases and J 5 bases, leaving 19 bases between the germline ends. The CDR3: CASSTASIMGETQYF. The DNA for the CDR3 is TGTGCCAGCAGCACCGCGTCCATCATGGGGGAGACCCAGTACTTC.

This sequence joins TRBV4-1 and TRBJ2-2; D is possibly TRBD2 (5 bases). The germline V and J ends were trimmed by 1 base and 17 bases, with 11 bases remaining between them. The CDR3 totals 11 residues. Germline loops: CDR1 MGHRA, CDR2 YSYEKL. CDR3 in amino acids: CASSQGLEAFF. As DNA, the CDR3 is TGCGCCAGCAGCCAAGGTTTGGAGGCTTTTTTT.

To note about this clonotype: Sequence at one end of the junction differs from germline and may be a read error. The V call is TRBV25-1, the J call TRBJ2-6; perhaps TRBD2 as D (7 bases). The germline gives CDR1 MGHDK, CDR2 SYGVNS. There are 18 residues in the CDR3. CDR3 sequence: CASSEQTGGLSGANVPTF. The CDR3 bases are TGTGCCAGCAGTGAACAGACGGGGGGCCTCTCTGGGGCCAACGTCCCGACTTTC.

There are a few counts of this clonotype. The gene calls are TRBV2 and TRBJ1-5; maybe TRBD1 (6 bases). V was trimmed by 0 bases and J by 5 bases, leaving 17 bases between them. There are 17 residues in the CDR3. Germline V lookup: CDR1 SNHLY, CDR2 FYNNEI. As DNA, the CDR3 is TGTGCCAGCAGTGAAGCGCCAACCTCAGGGGCAGATCAGCCCCAGCATTTT. Encoded protein: CASSEAPTSGADQPQHF. The variable domain in full, with the rest retrieved from reference TRBV2 and TRBJ1-5, is EPEVTQTPSHQVTQMGQEVILRCVPISNHLYFYWYRQILGQKVEFLVSFYNNEISEKSEIFDDQFSVERPDGSNFTLKIRSTKLEDSAMYFCASSEAPTSGADQPQHFGDGTRLSIL.

This clonotype came up a few times. This rearrangement joins TRBV11-2 to TRBJ1-4; TRBD1 matches at 7 bases. CDR1 SGHAT and CDR2 FQNNGV come from the germline V gene. The CDR3 runs 13 residues. J lost 14 bases, V lost 5 bases, and 11 bases had no gene match. The CDR3 DNA reads TGTGCCAGCAGCCCTCCGGACAGGCCGCGGCTGTTTTTT. Its translation: CASSPPDRPRLFF.

The chain joins TRBV9 to TRBJ2-5; possible D gene TRBD2, 5 bases. The germline V and J ends were trimmed by 4 bases and 5 bases, with 24 bases remaining between them. The CDR3 has 17 amino acids. Germline V gene sequence: CDR1 SGDLS, CDR2 YYNGEE. For the CDR3, the DNA is TGTGCCAGCAGCCCTATACGGGGAGTTTCCGGTCGGGAGACCCAGTACTTC. Translating gives CASSPIRGVSGRETQYF.

This clonotype was detected a few times. The CDR3 nucleotides are TGCAGCGTCGGACAGGGGGCTTACGATGAGCAGTTCTTC. Protein: CSVGQGAYDEQFF. The chain combines TRBV29-1 with TRBJ2-1, with TRBD1 identical over 11 bases. The CDR3 covers 13 residues. Trimming removed 6 bases from V and 8 bases from J; junction bases left unmatched: 6. Germline-derived CDR1 and CDR2 are SQVTM and ANQGSEA.

This chain joins TRBV6-1 and TRBJ1-2, with 7 bases that match TRBD1. This CDR3 region has 17 residues. Per germline, CDR1 MNHNS and CDR2 SASEGT. Unmatched junction bases numbered 16, after V lost 2 bases and J lost 7 bases. The CDR3 DNA follows: TGTGCCAGCAGTGAACTTGAAACCAGGGCAGGGGGAGGTGGCTACACCTTC. Translated: CASSELETRAGGGGYTF.

This chain joins TRBV3-1 and TRBJ2-3, with TRBD2 identical over 15 bases. Germline CDR1 LGHDT, CDR2 YNNKEL (reference sequence). This CDR3 has 18 residues. V dropped 2 bases and J dropped 1; count of bases not matched to a gene: 4. The CDR3 DNA reads TGTGCCAGCAGCCAACGGACTAGCGGGAGGGGGGGCACAGATACGCAGTATTTT. It codes for CASSQRTSGRGGTDTQYF.

The table lists this clonotype with a few counts. The rearrangement links TRBV29-1 to TRBJ2-5; 8 bases line up with TRBD1. Germline trimming cut 6 bases from V and 4 bases from J; bases unmatched to any gene: 10. The CDR3 is 14 amino acids. CDR1 is SQVTM and CDR2 is ANQGSEA in the germline V gene. This CDR3 is CSVPSIQGGETQYF. CDR3 in DNA: TGCAGCGTCCCGAGTATACAGGGGGGAGAGACCCAGTACTTC. The entire variable domain, with the rest obtained from reference TRBV29-1 and TRBJ2-5, is as follows: SAVISQKPSRDICQRGTSLTIQCQVDSQVTMMFWYRQQPGQSLTLIATANQGSEATYESGFVIDKFPISRPNLTFSTLTVSNMSPEDSSIYLCSVPSIQGGETQYFGPGTRLLVL.

The chain couples TRBV6-6 to TRBJ2-3, with D tentatively TRBD1 or TRBD2 (5 bases each). Trimming pared 11 bases from V and 3 bases from J, leaving 15 bases between. CDR1 and CDR2 (germline): MNHNY, SVGAGI (reference sequence). This CDR3 is built from 13 residues. The CDR3 here is CACRDPFTDTQYF. CDR3 coding DNA: TGTGCCTGCCGGGACCCGTTTACAGATACGCAGTATTTT.

This clonotype was seen only a few times. The chain links TRBV24-1 to TRBJ2-1, with D possibly called TRBD1 or TRBD2 (5 bases each). The germline CDR1 and CDR2 sequences are KGHDR and SFDVKD. V lost 4 bases and J lost 4, with 16 bases in between. CDR3 length: 16 residues. The CDR3 bases are TGTGCCACCAGTGACCCAACGGGGCCAGAGTACAATGAGCAGTTCTTC. Protein: CATSDPTGPEYNEQFF.

This chain uses TRBV15 with TRBJ1-2; weak D call: TRBD1 (6 bases). Trimming took 3 bases from V and 6 from J, leaving 17 bases between them. CDR1 is LNHNV, CDR2 YYDKDF, per germline (reference sequence). This CDR3 has 15 residues. For the CDR3, the DNA is TGTGCCACCAGCAGGGTAGGGGAACAGGGTCATGGCTACACCTTC. It is translated as CATSRVGEQGHGYTF.

This clonotype has just a few counts. The CDR3 here is CSARAPGINYIQYF. CDR3 nucleotides: TGCAGTGCTAGAGCCCCAGGGATAAATTATATTCAGTACTTC. This chain joins TRBV20-1 and TRBJ2-4, with a tentative D call TRBD1 (5 bases). This CDR3 is 14 amino acids long. Germline CDR1 reads DFQATT; CDR2 reads SNEGSKA (reference sequence). V was pared by 1 base and J by 10 bases, with 17 bases between.

This clonotype was detected only a few times. The chain employs TRBV5-1 and TRBJ2-1; D may be TRBD2 (6 bases). The CDR3 runs 16 residues. Between the trimmed V and J ends, which lost 7 bases and 0 bases, there was a span of 17 bases. Germline CDR1 SGHRS, CDR2 YFSETQ. The chain's CDR3 is CASRPQGGSSYNEQFF. Here the CDR3 DNA reads TGCGCCAGCCGACCTCAAGGAGGGAGCTCCTACAATGAGCAGTTCTTC.

V is TRBV5-4 and J is TRBJ2-3; TRBD1 aligns across 8 bases. Germline-derived CDR1 and CDR2 are SGHNT and YYREEE (reference sequence). The CDR3 has 16 residues. The V and J ends lost 0 bases and 0 bases, in that order; junction bases with no gene match: 3. The CDR3 DNA follows: TGTGCCAGCAGCTTGGGAAGGACAGGGAGCACAGATACGCAGTATTTT. This sequence encodes CASSLGRTGSTDTQYF.

This chain uses TRBV18 with TRBJ2-1; 9 positions match TRBD2. After removal of 1 base from V and 4 bases from J, the junction contained 5 bases not matched to a gene. The germline V gene encodes CDR1 KGHSH and CDR2 LQKENI. The CDR3 runs 16 residues. The CDR3 sequence: CASSPLTSGRYNEQFF. The DNA for the CDR3 is TGTGCCAGCTCACCACTAACTAGCGGGCGTTACAATGAGCAGTTCTTC.

The chain carries TRBV12-3 or TRBV12-4 and TRBJ2-3; no clear D gene. This CDR3 has 13 residues. The germline V and J ends were trimmed by 2 bases and 7 bases, with 10 bases remaining between them. CDR3 sequence: CASSLSAANTQYF. CDR3 in DNA: TGTGCCAGCAGTTTATCAGCAGCGAATACGCAGTATTTT.

The rearrangement uses TRBV6-5 and TRBJ2-7, with 10 nucleotides matching TRBD1. The CDR3 is 21 residues long. Trimming cost V 2 bases and J 4 bases; bases outside gene matches: 23. CDR1 and CDR2 (germline): MNHEY, SVGAGI. The CDR3 here is CASSYGVKRHSGQGKIYEQYF. The CDR3 DNA follows: TGTGCCAGCAGTTACGGAGTAAAGAGACATTCGGGACAGGGGAAAATATACGAGCAGTACTTC.

This clonotype came up a few times. The rearrangement uses TRBV6-1 and TRBJ1-5; the D is unclear. From germline, CDR1 is MNHNS and CDR2 SASEGT. The CDR3 runs 15 residues. V was pared by 4 bases and J by 4 bases, with 14 bases between. The CDR3 DNA reads TGTGCCAGCAGTGCCGGCAGGAGCTTTAATCAGCCCCAGCATTTT. Translated: CASSAGRSFNQPQHF.

The rearrangement joins TRBV5-1 to TRBJ2-7; the D gene is possibly TRBD1 (7 bases). The tail of the sequence fits TRBJ2-5 better, so the J call may be wrong. This CDR3 comprises 14 residues. Germline V lookup: CDR1 SGHRS, CDR2 YFSETQ. Here the CDR3 reads CASSARQGGETQYF. The CDR3 DNA follows: TGCGCCAGCAGCGCCCGACAGGGAGGAGAGACCCAGTACTTC.

The V call is TRBV5-5, the J call TRBJ2-7, with D possibly being TRBD2 (5 bases). Germline CDR1 SGHKS, CDR2 YYEKEE (reference sequence). V was pared by 0 bases and J by 0 bases, with 10 bases between. CDR3 size: 15 residues. CDR3 nucleotides: TGTGCCAGCAGCTTGGACGGGGAAGCCTCCTACGAGCAGTACTTC. Its protein product is CASSLDGEASYEQYF.

The table lists this clonotype with a few counts. The chain joins TRBV10-1 to TRBJ2-5; D is perhaps TRBD2 (5 bases). TRBJ2-7 explains the end of the DNA better; the J call may be wrong. The CDR3 has 14 amino acids. Germline CDR1 and CDR2: WNHNN and SYGVQD (reference sequence). This CDR3 reads CASSRGAGTYEQYF. The CDR3, as DNA: TGCGCCAGCAGCCGGGGAGCAGGCACCTACGAGCAGTACTTC.

This clonotype was counted a few times. The chain recombines TRBV12-3 or TRBV12-4 with TRBJ2-3, with TRBD1 matching 10 bases. The junction had 5 bases not matched to a gene; V was cut back by 2 bases and J by 0 bases. The CDR3 has 17 amino acids. The CDR3 loop is CASSLLGTGASTDTQYF. Here the CDR3 DNA reads TGTGCCAGCAGTTTATTGGGGACAGGGGCTAGCACAGATACGCAGTATTTT.

The rearrangement joins TRBV6-1 to TRBJ2-5; 7 nucleotides agree with TRBD1. The CDR3 spans 18 residues. Trimming at V came to 6 bases and at J to 1 base, leaving 17 bases not matched to a gene. CDR1 and CDR2 (germline): MNHNS, SASEGT. The CDR3 region is CASSTITTLQGPQETQYF. CDR3 sequence (DNA): TGTGCCAGCAGCACAATAACAACTTTACAGGGGCCCCAAGAGACCCAGTACTTC.

This rearrangement joins TRBV20-1 to TRBJ2-1, with 10 bases lining up with TRBD2. Germline V gives CDR1 DFQATT, CDR2 SNEGSKA (reference sequence). The CDR3 spans 14 residues. With 6 bases clipped from V and 8 bases from J, the junction kept 10 bases outside the gene matches. CDR3 bases: TGCAGTGCCAAAAGACAACTAGCGGGGTATGAGCAGTTCTTC. It codes for CSAKRQLAGYEQFF.

CDR3 DNA sequence: TGCGCCAGCAGCATCGCGGGTTGGGACAATGAGCAGTTCTTC. Translating gives CASSIAGWDNEQFF. This chain uses TRBV5-1 with TRBJ2-1, with D possibly being TRBD2 (5 bases). Germline CDR1 SGHRS, CDR2 YFSETQ. CDR3 length: 14 amino acids. Trimming removed 4 bases from V and 5 bases from J, with 13 bases in between.

There are a few counts of this clonotype. J is TRBJ2-1 and V is TRBV24-1, with 10 bases matching TRBD2. The J segment lost 5 bases and the V segment lost 0 bases, leaving 3 bases of the junction unmatched. The CDR3 consists of 16 residues. The germline CDR1 and CDR2 sequences are KGHDR and SFDVKD. CDR3 sequence reads: CATSDLASGSNNEQFF. CDR3 sequence (DNA): TGTGCCACCAGTGATTTGGCTAGCGGGAGCAACAATGAGCAGTTCTTC.

This clonotype was found a few times. The genes are TRBV10-3 and TRBJ2-7; D unclear. V was shortened by 4 bases and J by 2 bases, with 15 bases between the two germline ends. This CDR3 contains 15 residues. Germline V gene data show CDR1 as ENHRY and CDR2 as SYGVKD. CDR3 nucleotide sequence: TGTGCCATCAGTGGGGCCTGGGGATATACCTACGAGCAGTACTTC. It specifies CAISGAWGYTYEQYF.